This T cell receptor beta chain was sequenced during a study of regulatory T cells in long-lasting Graves disease (dated by TCRdb to the early 2020s). With regard to the full study: Patients with newly diagnosed Graves' disease had been on antithyroid drugs for under 3 months. This study used TCR sequencing and RNA sequencing of peripheral blood to compare persistent Graves' disease patients against newly diagnosed Graves' disease patients. The study was conducted in China and was registered as a clinical trial. A total of about 33 samples were covered by TCR sequencing, comprising approximately 13 persistent and some 20 newly diagnosed Graves' disease patients.

In regard to this clonotype: Its antigen specificity is not known. Base qualities are not provided; no much larger clone lies one nucleotide away.

The research as a whole found: Sequencing and analysis were restricted to the TCR beta chain. Compared with newly diagnosed patients, persistent Graves' disease patients had lower TCR Shannon entropy and fewer highly expanded clones, which suggests clonal expansion. The authors acknowledged the small sample size as a limitation that may reduce accuracy. Persistent patients shared more public clonotypes among themselves (around 2,500) than newly diagnosed patients did (over 950). Because the primary lesion, thyroid tissue, could not be accessed, the study looked at peripheral blood alone.

The sample's time point label is to be understood as: newly diagnosed GD, antithyroid drugs for less than 3 months. For both TCR sequencing and RNA sequencing, RNA was extracted from PBMCs in TRIzol. The diagnosis of Graves' disease was made according to American Thyroid Association guidelines. Recruitment of patients was carried out at an endocrinology department in Xi'an, China. Each patient gave about 10 milliliters of peripheral blood, collected in an EDTA anticoagulant tube. PBMCs were isolated by Ficoll Paque Plus density gradient separation without further T cell sorting. An Agilent 2100 Bioanalyzer and agarose gel were used to check RNA quality, and a NanoDrop 2000 was used to measure RNA concentration. Libraries came from multiplex PCR. The data were produced on an Illumina HiSeq 4000. CDR3 regions were amplified by Arm-PCR with iRepertoire HTBI primers to construct TCR beta libraries. Before sequencing, the PCR products underwent gel purification. Regarding the original processing steps: Gene usage analysis of CDR3 amino acid clonotypes relied on the 55 to 80 TRBV and 14 TRBJ segments identified across samples. Filtered high-quality paired reads were merged into contigs using COPE and FqMerger. BLAST was used to align contigs to the IMGT TRBV, TRBD and TRBJ reference genes, and CDR3 was defined following IMGT. Clonotypes above 0.1% frequency were classified as highly expanded clones. Shannon entropy served as the measure of repertoire diversity, while the Gini coefficient captured V-J evenness. Public clonotypes were defined as clonotypes shared by more than one individual. TCRdb cleaned the public reads at Q25 with fastp, built clones with MiXCR and kept in-frame beta chains. Each CDR3 protein appears once, grouped with its most common genes and DNA. The V and J calls follow TCRdb's processing rather than the paper's. The sample table holds about 560,000 distinct CDR3 sequences, of which 16% were seen once. The top ten hold around 12% of the sample.

The same data also contributed to another study, on T cells in Graves' hyperthyroidism and ophthalmopathy. From the second report: Graves' hyperthyroidism was defined as stable when no progression to ophthalmopathy occurred over 18 months of follow-up. Hyperthyroidism patients were newly diagnosed, with disease duration under 2 months, and aged 18 to 65 years. Patients with uncontrolled infections, other autoimmune diseases, pregnancy or lactation were excluded. Diagnoses were based on clinical symptoms, serum thyroxine and TRAb, thyroid ultrasound and orbital computed tomography. The first round of RT-PCR for the TCR CDR3 was performed with the HTBI primer set and the Qiagen OneStep RT-PCR kit. Most expanded thyroid clonotypes (frequency above 0.001) were also found in blood, which suggests that blood repertoires may mirror thyroid immune responses. Ophthalmopathy was separated from stable hyperthyroidism by a 13 V-J signature model, with over 85% sensitivity and roughly 84% specificity obtained in cross-validation and 80%/75% obtained in testing. In validation, progression to ophthalmopathy was predicted by the model with 70.59% sensitivity and 72.22% specificity, a median of roughly 6.4 months before onset. To identify TCR V-J signatures that set the groups apart, the researchers used a discovery cohort of 100 patients, made up of 40 to 45 with Graves' ophthalmopathy and 57 with stable Graves' hyperthyroidism. Prospective prediction of ophthalmopathy was tested in an independent validation cohort of some 20 hyperthyroidism patients and around 16 patients who later progressed to ophthalmopathy. The approximately 100 discovery patients were divided at random into training and test sets in a 7:3 ratio. The study also compared thyroid tissue and blood T-cell repertoires from five or six Graves' hyperthyroidism patients. Following sampling, methimazole starting at 30 mg daily was given to hyperthyroidism patients, and high-dose intravenous methylprednisolone was given to ophthalmopathy patients. A second multiplex PCR round built the libraries, followed by size selection and purification. Paired-end sequencing of the libraries was performed with 100 bp reads on an Illumina HiSeq2000. SOAPnuke was used to process the raw data, with reads discarded if the reads contained adapters or uncalled bases, had a mean Phred below 15, or lacked an exact constant-primer or identifier match. High-quality paired reads were merged using COPE v1.2.5, and each unique nucleotide sequence was defined as a clonotype. MiTCR v1.1 was used to align clonotypes to the IMGT TRBV, TRBD and TRBJ reference segments. The analysis was restricted to V-J combinations with a frequency above 0.0001, which together covered 99.2% of the repertoires. The TCS score was defined as the ratio of F50 (clonal expansion) to E x V (chaos), calculated using BLOSUM62-based TCRdist between CDR3 peptides within each V-J. Welch's t-statistics and random forest reduced 514 V-J features to roughly 13, which were used in a naive Bayes classifier (R e1071). No statistical method was used to fix the sample size in advance, and group allocation was not hidden from the investigators. The paper describes TCR Vbeta CDR3 sequencing of 135 peripheral blood samples, made up of under 50 ophthalmopathy patients, around 78 hyperthyroidism patients and 17 progressor patients.

The material was peripheral blood mononuclear cells (PBMCs), obtained at new diagnosis, from a patient treated with antithyroid drugs. The TCR sequence derives from a man younger than 30 with Graves disease. Donor details come from another sample of the same person, matched by shared clones.

The sequenced DNA is TGTGCCAGCAGCTTTCAGACCGGGACGGGTCCTTACGAGCAGTACTTC. This translates into CASSFQTGTGPYEQYF. The V and J segments used are TRBV5-6 and TRBJ2-7; the D region is possibly TRBD1 or TRBD2, each matching across 5 bases. V was cut back by 2 bases and J by 4 bases, leaving a gap of 19 bases between them. The CDR3 starts with the cysteine, ends with the phenylalanine, and has 16 residues. Only the CDR3 part of the read is kept: 48 bases, read in frame from the first base. From the germline V gene, CDR1 is SGHDT and CDR2 is YYEEEE.